Listed here is a single T cell receptor beta chain. Its target is not known. The record originates from a study of cytomegalovirus exposure and HLA in healthy donors. Study summary: HLA-typed donors contributed 80 million to 85 million unique TCRs, which were held in an early data release. Study conclusions and caveats: Across all donors, roughly uniform sequencing depth was an assumption of the presence/absence analyses. A later analysis showed TCR association rates differing by HLA locus, peaking at DRB1 and lowest at HLA-C.

In the PCR, 60 Vbeta and 13 Jbeta primers were used. Produced via immunoSEQ multiplex PCR; TCRdb's table is partial and in-frame only. The top ten clones hold under 5.5% of a sample with some 150,000 clones, about 78% of them seen once. This CDR3 has 17 amino acids. The V gene end was trimmed by 4 bases and the J gene end by 0 bases; junction bases not matched to a gene: 6. Germline CDR1 is SGHRS and CDR2 is YFSETQ. The sequence was collected from a man aged 50-60 years in good health and CMV-seropositive. The chain joins TRBV5-1 to TRBJ2-3; 12 bases agree with TRBD2. Input material: PBMCs. The CDR3 DNA follows: TGCGCCAGCAGCGGCACTAGCGGGGGGCCCAGCACAGATACGCAGTATTTT. Amino acid sequence: CASSGTSGGPSTDTQYF. The full variable domain, completed using reference TRBV5-1 and TRBJ2-3, is KAGVTQTPRYLIKTRGQQVTLSCSPISGHRSVSWYQQTPGQGLQFLFEYFSETQRNKGNFPGRFSGRQFSNSRSEMNVSTLELGDSALYLCASSGTSGGPSTDTQYFGPGTRLTVL.